Listed here are 32 T cell receptor beta chains from one sample, sequenced in a study of cytomegalovirus exposure and HLA in healthy donors. Primers for the PCR totalled 60 Vbeta and 13 Jbeta. The repertoire was sequenced with immunoSEQ multiplex PCR; TCRdb's copy has only in-frame clones and lacks some. The sample lists approximately 130,000 clones; roughly three quarters were seen once. Material for sequencing was PBMCs. These receptors were obtained from a man aged 30 to 45 in good health and CMV-seronegative.

This chain connects TRBV2 to TRBJ2-3; 11 bases are shared with TRBD2. This CDR3 contains 15 residues. After removal of 8 bases from V and 2 bases from J, the junction contained 6 bases not matched to a gene. In germline, CDR1 is SNHLY, CDR2 FYNNEI. The CDR3 DNA sequence: TGTGCCAGCGGGTCTAGCGGGGGGCCCACAGATACGCAGTATTTT. Translating gives CASGSSGGPTDTQYF.

The rearrangement joins TRBV18 to TRBJ2-1; 8 bases agree with TRBD1. CDR1 is KGHSH and CDR2 is LQKENI in the germline V gene. The CDR3 totals 15 residues. V dropped 6 bases and J dropped 4; count of bases not matched to a gene: 8. The CDR3 coding sequence is TGTGCCAGCTCGCGCGGACAGGGCCGGTACAATGAGCAGTTCTTC. Amino acids: CASSRGQGRYNEQFF.

The chain employs TRBV10-3 and TRBJ2-7; the D gene is possibly TRBD2 (5 bases). Germline-derived CDR1 and CDR2 are ENHRY and SYGVKD. V was shortened by 6 bases and J by 5 bases, with 8 bases between the two germline ends. The CDR3 consists of 11 residues. As DNA, the CDR3 is TGTGCCATCAGAACGGAGGACGAGCAGTACTTC. This sequence encodes CAIRTEDEQYF.

This clone has only a few counts. The V gene is TRBV30, the J gene TRBJ1-2, with 8 nucleotides matching TRBD1. CDR3 length equals 14 residues. Trimming took 0 bases from V and 4 from J; bases not matched to a gene: 4. The germline V gene encodes CDR1 GTSNPN and CDR2 SVGIG (reference sequence). For the CDR3, the DNA is TGTGCCTGGAGTGTACGCAGGGGGCCCTATGGCTACACCTTC. Residues: CAWSVRRGPYGYTF.

The CDR3, as DNA: TGCGCCAGCAGCTTGAGGGGGTCCTACGAGCAGTACTTC. Its protein product is CASSLRGSYEQYF. The chain is built from TRBV5-1 and TRBJ2-7, with D perhaps TRBD1 (6 bases). CDR3 length: 13 amino acids. V lost 1 base, J lost 1 base, and 6 bases lay in between. Germline V gives CDR1 SGHRS, CDR2 YFSETQ.

This clone was seen once. CDR3 sequence: CASSQPTTAGTDTQYF. As DNA, the CDR3 is TGTGCCAGCAGCCAGCCGACAACGGCGGGGACCGATACGCAGTATTTT. The V gene is TRBV4-2, the J gene TRBJ2-3; possibly TRBD2 for D (6 bases). The CDR3 has 16 residues. Germline V gives CDR1 LGHNA, CDR2 YNFKEQ. Between the trimmed V and J ends, which lost 3 bases and 6 bases, there was a span of 19 bases.

J is TRBJ2-5 and V is TRBV19; tentative D call: TRBD1 (6 bases). The CDR3 is 15 residues long. CDR1 LNHDA and CDR2 SQIVND come from the germline V gene (reference sequence). V shed 1 base and J shed 4 bases, with 13 bases lying between them. CDR3: CASSIVLGAGETQYF. CDR3 in DNA: TGTGCCAGTAGTATAGTATTGGGGGCAGGAGAGACCCAGTACTTC.

J is TRBJ1-1 and V is TRBV5-5; D gene ambiguous. Germline CDR1 is SGHKS and CDR2 is YYEKEE (reference sequence). The CDR3 loop spans 14 amino acids. V was clipped by 1 base and J by 1 base, with 8 bases between them. The CDR3 here is CASSLTPQNTEAFF. CDR3 in DNA: TGTGCCAGCAGCTTGACACCCCAGAACACTGAAGCTTTCTTT.

The chain employs TRBV28 and TRBJ1-5; D not certain. V shed 4 bases and J shed 9 bases, with 16 bases lying between them. Germline V CDR1 and CDR2: MDHEN, SYDVKM. There are 14 residues in the CDR3. The CDR3 loop is CASSSGGEVRPQHF. The CDR3 DNA is TGTGCCAGCAGTTCAGGTGGGGAGGTTAGGCCCCAGCATTTT.

The chain uses TRBV4-3 and TRBJ2-3, with TRBD2 matching 10 bases. CDR1 and CDR2 (germline): LGHNA, YSLEER. The CDR3 consists of 14 residues. V gave up 5 bases and J gave up 5 bases; unmatched junction bases: 4. CDR3 DNA sequence: TGCGCCAGCAGCGGTAGCGGGGGGTTAGATACGCAGTATTTT. This codes for CASSGSGGLDTQYF.

The chain links TRBV9 to TRBJ2-7; no definite D call. Trimming left V 0 bases short and J 3 bases short, with 13 bases between. Germline V gene sequence: CDR1 SGDLS, CDR2 YYNGEE. The CDR3 is 15 residues long. The CDR3 loop is CASSVGVVGFYEQYF. Written as DNA, the CDR3 is TGTGCCAGCAGCGTAGGAGTGGTTGGTTTCTACGAGCAGTACTTC.

This chain uses TRBV7-8 with TRBJ2-7; 10 nucleotides agree with TRBD2. Germline CDR1 reads SGHVS; CDR2 reads FQNEAQ. V dropped 1 base and J dropped 3; count of bases not matched to a gene: 6. CDR3 size: 16 residues. DNA of the CDR3: TGTGCCAGCAGCTTAGGGGGACTAGCGTCAGTCTACGAGCAGTACTTC. It yields the protein CASSLGGLASVYEQYF.

The CDR3, as DNA: TGTGCCAGCATGATCCGGGAGAACACCGGGGAGCTGTTTTTT. Protein sequence: CASMIRENTGELFF. The chain recombines TRBV6-6 with TRBJ2-2, with a tentative D call TRBD2 (5 bases). Trimming took 7 bases from V and 1 from J, leaving 10 bases between them. The CDR3 contains 14 residues. From germline, CDR1 is MNHNY and CDR2 SVGAGI (reference sequence).

This clone was seen a handful of times. V and J are TRBV4-3 and TRBJ2-3; D may be TRBD1 (6 bases). With 2 bases removed from V and 0 bases from J, the gap between germline ends came to 12 bases. CDR3 size: 16 residues. The V gene's germline CDR1 is LGHNA and CDR2 YSLEER. This chain's CDR3 is CASSQNLGGSTDTQYF. CDR3 coding DNA: TGCGCCAGCAGCCAAAATTTAGGGGGAAGCACAGATACGCAGTATTTT.

This rearrangement joins TRBV6-5 to TRBJ1-6; TRBD1 agrees at 7 bases. CDR1 is MNHEY and CDR2 is SVGAGI in the germline V gene. With 6 bases clipped from V and 7 bases from J, the junction kept 12 bases outside the gene matches. This CDR3 has 16 residues. The CDR3 DNA is TGTGCCAGCAGGTACCGACAGGGAAATAGAAATTCACCCCTCCACTTT. Translated: CASRYRQGNRNSPLHF.

The chain is built from TRBV6-5 and TRBJ2-5; a possible D gene is TRBD1 (5 bases). The J call may be faulty, since TRBJ2-7 better matches the DNA end. The germline gives CDR1 MNHEY, CDR2 SVGAGI. CDR3 length: 14 residues. As DNA, the CDR3 is TGTGCCAGCAGTTACTATACAGGCGTGTACGAGCAGTACTTC. This codes for CASSYYTGVYEQYF.

Only a few counts were recorded for this clone. The chain employs TRBV4-3 and TRBJ1-1; D unclear. The germline V and J ends were trimmed by 0 bases and 3 bases, with 11 bases remaining between them. The V gene's germline CDR1 is LGHNA and CDR2 YSLEER. CDR3 size: 15 residues. CDR3: CASSQDPVRDTEAFF. The CDR3 DNA sequence: TGCGCCAGCAGCCAAGATCCGGTCCGGGACACTGAAGCTTTCTTT.

Points on this clone: The junction and the germline gene differ at one end; a read error may be behind it. The rearrangement links TRBV5-6 to TRBJ1-1; weak D call: TRBD1 (6 bases). This CDR3 is 14 amino acids long. From germline, CDR1 is SGHDT and CDR2 YYEEEE. For the CDR3, the DNA is TGTGCCAGCAGCCCGGACAGTCGGGGCACTGAGGCTTTCTTT. Its translation: CASSPDSRGTEAFF.

This clone was recorded only once. The chain joins TRBV6-6 to TRBJ1-1; the D gene is possibly TRBD1 (6 bases). From germline, CDR1 is MNHNY and CDR2 SVGAGI (reference sequence). The V end was cut by 0 bases, the J end by 0 bases, with 8 bases between. The CDR3 extends over 15 amino acids. The CDR3 DNA follows: TGTGCCAGCAGTTACTCTGGACAGTTGAACACTGAAGCTTTCTTT. Amino acid sequence: CASSYSGQLNTEAFF.

The chain is built from TRBV5-1 and TRBJ2-5, with D tentatively TRBD1 (6 bases). The CDR3 consists of 15 residues. Trimming left V 4 bases short and J 2 bases short, with 15 bases between. Germline values: CDR1 SGHRS, CDR2 YFSETQ. The CDR3 region has the DNA TGCGCCAGCAGCGCCACCGGGACACTGCAAGAGACCCAGTACTTC. It specifies CASSATGTLQETQYF. Complete variable domain (other parts from reference TRBV5-1 and TRBJ2-5): KAGVTQTPRYLIKTRGQQVTLSCSPISGHRSVSWYQQTPGQGLQFLFEYFSETQRNKGNFPGRFSGRQFSNSRSEMNVSTLELGDSALYLCASSATGTLQETQYFGPGTRLLVL.

The chain combines TRBV10-3 with TRBJ1-2; possibly TRBD1 for D (6 bases). Trimming cost V 3 bases and J 2 bases, with 7 bases left between them. The germline V gene has CDR1 ENHRY and CDR2 SYGVKD. The CDR3 runs to 13 residues. The CDR3 DNA sequence: TGTGCCATCAGTGATACAGGGAACTATGGCTACACCTTC. This gives the protein CAISDTGNYGYTF.

This clone occurred a few times. J is TRBJ1-2 and V is TRBV15; 8 bases align to TRBD1. Germline V gene lookup returns CDR1 LNHNV and CDR2 YYDKDF (reference sequence). The CDR3 consists of 15 residues. Trimming took 4 bases from V and 8 from J; bases not matched to a gene: 12. In nucleotides, the CDR3 is TGTGCCACCAGCACCGGACAGGGCCCCCTCGGCGGCTACACCTTC. Translated, it gives CATSTGQGPLGGYTF.

This chain connects TRBV5-1 to TRBJ1-1; D is unresolved. The CDR3 sequence is 14 residues long. Germline loops: CDR1 SGHRS, CDR2 YFSETQ. V lost 0 bases, J lost 4 bases, and 10 bases lay in between. CDR3: CASSLERYGTEAFF. The CDR3 DNA reads as TGCGCCAGCAGCTTGGAGAGGTATGGCACTGAAGCTTTCTTT.

This clone came up a few times. The CDR3 region has the DNA TGTGCCTGGAGTCCCAAGGGACTAGCGGGCAATGAGCAGTTCTTC. The encoded protein is CAWSPKGLAGNEQFF. This rearrangement joins TRBV30 to TRBJ2-1, with 12 bases lining up with TRBD2. The CDR3 runs 15 residues. With V trimmed by 2 bases and J by 6 bases, 5 bases remained unmatched. Germline values: CDR1 GTSNPN, CDR2 SVGIG (reference sequence).

V is TRBV5-6 and J is TRBJ1-2; D possibly corresponds to TRBD1 (5 bases). The ends were cut back, 4 bases at V and 4 bases at J, with 11 bases in the middle. CDR1 and CDR2 (germline): SGHDT, YYEEEE. The CDR3 runs 13 residues. The CDR3 DNA sequence: TGTGCCAGCAGCGCCAGGGAAGGCTATGGCTACACCTTC. Translation gives CASSAREGYGYTF.

This clone was seen more than once but under ten times. The J gene is TRBJ1-2, the V gene TRBV7-2; D might be TRBD1 (6 bases). Germline assignment: CDR1 SGHTA and CDR2 FQGNSA. The V gene lost 1 base and the J gene lost 2 bases, with 14 bases spanning the gap. CDR3 length: 16 residues. CDR3 sequence (DNA): TGTGCCAGCAGCTTAGATGGACAGATTCTCAACTATGGCTACACCTTC. The encoded protein is CASSLDGQILNYGYTF.

The chain employs TRBV6-4 and TRBJ2-5, with 14 positions matching TRBD2. J was trimmed by 3 bases and V by 1 base; bases with no gene match: 4. CDR1 and CDR2 (germline): MRHNA, SNTAGT. The CDR3 has 17 residues. CDR3 nucleotide sequence: TGTGCCAGCAGTGACTGGGGACTAGCGGGAGATAAAGAGACCCAGTACTTC. It specifies CASSDWGLAGDKETQYF.

The V call is TRBV15, the J call TRBJ1-5, with 8 bases aligning to TRBD1. Per the germline V gene, CDR1 is LNHNV and CDR2 is YYDKDF (reference sequence). Trimming at V came to 7 bases and at J to 4 bases, leaving 3 bases not matched to a gene. This CDR3 contains 13 residues. In nucleotides, the CDR3 is TGTGCCACCAATACAGGGGGAAATCAGCCCCAGCATTTT. Protein product: CATNTGGNQPQHF.

The rearrangement uses TRBV7-2 and TRBJ2-5; no reliable D call. Germline CDR1 and CDR2: SGHTA and FQGNSA. The CDR3 sequence is 13 residues long. Trimming took off 2 bases at V and 5 bases at J, with 9 bases between the two ends. In DNA form, the CDR3 reads TGTGCCAGCAGCTTACGGTTCGTGGAGACCCAGTACTTC. It translates to CASSLRFVETQYF.

The J gene is TRBJ2-5, the V gene TRBV2; D unresolved. The CDR3 runs 12 residues. V was clipped by 5 bases and J by 5 bases, with 9 bases between them. Germline loops: CDR1 SNHLY, CDR2 FYNNEI. CDR3 protein: CASSLGRETQYF. The CDR3 nucleotides are TGTGCCAGCAGTCTTGGCAGGGAGACCCAGTACTTC.

This clone was picked up a small number of times. The chain recombines TRBV29-1 with TRBJ2-7; 9 bases match TRBD1. V lost 6 bases to trimming and J lost 3 bases; unmatched junction nucleotides: 9. This CDR3 is built from 14 residues. From germline, CDR1 is SQVTM and CDR2 ANQGSEA. CDR3 sequence: CSVAGQGLFYEQYF. CDR3 sequence (DNA): TGCAGCGTCGCCGGACAGGGGTTGTTCTACGAGCAGTACTTC.

The chain joins TRBV9 to TRBJ2-7; 10 nucleotides match TRBD2. With 1 base clipped from V and 8 bases from J, the junction kept 12 bases outside the gene matches. Germline V lookup: CDR1 SGDLS, CDR2 YYNGEE. This CDR3 has 16 amino acids. The CDR3: CASSVTSGDTWQKQYF. In DNA form, the CDR3 reads TGTGCCAGCAGCGTAACTAGCGGGGACACGTGGCAAAAGCAGTACTTC.